Reported below is one T cell receptor (beta chain). The study recruited people aged about 18 to 95 years across roughly 23 US areas. Assignment of participants to cohorts was predicated upon participant-reported clinical history. These data belong to a study of blood T cell repertoires in COVID-19. Overall study: There were acute and convalescent COVID-19 samples, and they came from the United States, Italy and Spain.

Authors' analysis steps: From reference gene primer amplification, estimates of nucleated cell counts were derived. The assay was immunoSEQ multiplex PCR, and TCRdb's table has in-frame clones only and misses some. That table furnishes V, J and clone size, whereas the DNA furnished D and trimming. The repertoire consists of 160,000 or so clones, with about 84% occurring once and the leading ten covering roughly 5.7%. Trimming took 4 bases from V and 3 from J, leaving 7 bases between them. Looked up from germline, CDR1 is SNHLY and CDR2 is FYNNEI. There are 13 residues in the CDR3. This chain connects TRBV2 to TRBJ1-5; D unclear. Sequencing was carried out using PBMCs or T cells enriched from blood (not recorded which). This sequence was found in a middle-aged woman with acute COVID-19. The CDR3 bases are TGTGCCAGCAGTGGGCAGATCAATCAGCCCCAGCATTTT. The encoded protein is CASSGQINQPQHF. Combining the CDR3 with reference TRBV2 and TRBJ1-5 gives the whole variable domain EPEVTQTPSHQVTQMGQEVILRCVPISNHLYFYWYRQILGQKVEFLVSFYNNEISEKSEIFDDQFSVERPDGSNFTLKIRSTKLEDSAMYFCASSGQINQPQHFGDGTRLSIL.